This TCR beta chain was sequenced in a study of T cells after posttransplantation cyclophosphamide. The protocol was immunoSEQ multiplex PCR, while the TCRdb copy is restricted to in-frame clones and leaves out a portion. The table has some 34,000 clones, about 77% seen once. Deletions cut 6 bases from V and 5 bases from J, with 10 bases between. This CDR3 has 12 residues. Germline CDR1 and CDR2: SGHTA and FQGNSA. Busulfan-fludarabine conditioning, marrow transplant, and cyclophosphamide on days +3 and +4 were administered. This specimen consisted of CD4+ T cells sorted from blood, obtained roughly 1,900 days after a stem cell transplant with posttransplant cyclophosphamide. The V call is TRBV7-2, the J call TRBJ2-5; perhaps TRBD1 as D (5 bases). This receptor was taken from a female patient aged 40-50 years who received an allogeneic stem cell transplant from a related donor, was CMV-positive, and had no GVHD. Some of the T cells may derive from the graft donor. The CDR3 DNA reads TGTGCCAGCAGGGCCCCAGGGGAGACCCAGTACTTC. It encodes CASRAPGETQYF.